This T cell receptor (beta chain) was documented in a study of regulatory T cells in long-lasting Graves disease. Study-level results: Thyroid tissue went unexamined; only peripheral blood was analyzed.

V was cut by 4 bases and J by 2 bases, with 15 bases left in between. This CDR3 comprises 16 residues. Construction of the TCR beta libraries employed iRepertoire HTBI primers in conjunction with Arm-PCR of CDR3 regions. TCRdb reprocessed the multiplex PCR reads with MiXCR, giving one entry per CDR3 protein. The sample holds about 540,000 distinct CDR3 sequences; roughly 12% are singletons and the top ten take 10%. Documented time point: newly diagnosed GD, antithyroid drugs for less than 3 months. The authors made the TCR library using RNA they extracted from PBMCs. This clonotype was seen a handful of times. The antigen remains undetermined. This sample also appeared in a second study, on T cells in Graves' hyperthyroidism and ophthalmopathy. From that second work: The TCR CDR3 was amplified in a first-round RT-PCR using the HTBI primer set.

The sequence was obtained from a man between 25 and 39 years old with Graves disease. Material: peripheral blood mononuclear cells (PBMCs), obtained at new diagnosis, from a patient treated with antithyroid drugs. The chain recombines TRBV12-3 or TRBV12-4 with TRBJ2-1; tentative D call: TRBD1 (5 bases). The CDR3 nucleotides read TGTGCCAGCAGTTCCCCCTCCGAGACAGCCTACAATGAGCAGTTCTTC. It translates to CASSSPSETAYNEQFF.